The present TCR beta chain was sequenced within a study of CD8 T cells in ankylosing spondylitis. General study points: Disease-associated clonotypes exhibited CD8+ identity and were relatively infrequent in peripheral blood. Seemingly distinctive of ankylosing spondylitis blood was a TCR beta motif formed by eight highly homologous variants.

From the 5' RACE reads, TCRdb called clonotypes with MiXCR, one entry per CDR3 protein. The table has 700,000 or so distinct CDR3 sequences, around 20% seen once. For this clonotype: Antigen: not known.

Sample: blood, either unsorted or a sorted T cell fraction (not recorded which). The sequence was obtained from a male donor with ankylosing spondylitis.

This CDR3 is CATSDYQVAYGYTF. CDR3 coding DNA: TGTGCCACCAGTGATTACCAGGTAGCCTATGGCTACACCTTC. The J gene is TRBJ1-2, the V gene TRBV24-1; D is unresolved. The V end was cut by 2 bases, the J end by 4 bases, with 10 bases between. This CDR3 is built from 14 residues. Germline lookup yields CDR1 KGHDR and CDR2 SFDVKD.